Following are 30 T cell receptor beta chains from one sample sequenced in a study of Ad26.COV2.S vaccination and SARS-CoV-2 variants. Treatment indicated: 19 received Ad26.COV2.S at low or high dose, single or two shots; roughly five received placebo; per-sample allocation not given. On day 63 after the first injection, vaccine and placebo recipients gave samples. Assay: immunoSEQ multiplex PCR; the TCRdb copy retains only in-frame clones and omits some. The table includes about 400,000 clones, around 93% detected once. The sequencing here drew on peripheral blood, taken in a trial of Ad26.COV2.S vaccine versus placebo. The receptors were gathered from a person between 18 and 59 years old who received the Ad26.COV2.S COVID-19 vaccine or a placebo.

The V call is TRBV6-5, the J call TRBJ2-5; D might be TRBD1 (6 bases). CDR1 MNHEY and CDR2 SVGAGI come from the germline V gene. V was pared by 5 bases and J by 0 bases, with 10 bases between. CDR3 size: 14 residues. The CDR3 nucleotides are TGTGCCAGCAGTCCAAGGGACAACCAAGAGACCCAGTACTTC. As protein: CASSPRDNQETQYF.

The chain links TRBV5-1 to TRBJ2-5; perhaps TRBD1 as D (5 bases). Trimming removed 6 bases at V and 6 bases at J, with 18 bases between. Germline V gene data show CDR1 as SGHRS and CDR2 as YFSETQ. The CDR3 spans 14 residues. CDR3 bases: TGCGCCAGCACCCGTGGGGCGGCCGTGCAGACCCAGTACTTC. The encoded protein is CASTRGAAVQTQYF.

The rearrangement joins TRBV4-1 to TRBJ2-5; TRBD2 is a possible D gene (5 bases). The CDR3 is 14 amino acids. V was cut by 0 bases and J by 5 bases, with 10 bases left in between. Germline lookup yields CDR1 MGHRA and CDR2 YSYEKL. The CDR3 DNA reads TGCGCCAGCAGCCAAGATTCAGCGGACGAGACCCAGTACTTC. Protein: CASSQDSADETQYF.

The rearrangement uses TRBV28 and TRBJ1-3, with no clear D. The germline V and J ends were trimmed by 3 bases and 3 bases, with 9 bases remaining between them. Germline CDR1 MDHEN, CDR2 SYDVKM. CDR3 size: 14 residues. CDR3 DNA sequence: TGTGCCAGCAGTTTCGGAGGGTATGGAAACACCATATATTTT. This encodes CASSFGGYGNTIYF.

The chain carries TRBV18 and TRBJ2-6; TRBD1 matches 9 bases. Germline assignment: CDR1 KGHSH and CDR2 LQKENI. V gave up 1 base and J gave up 0 bases; unmatched junction bases: 7. This CDR3 is 19 amino acids long. Here the CDR3 DNA reads TGTGCCAGCTCACCACAGGACAGGGGTCCGATCTCTGGGGCCAACGTCCTGACTTTC. It is translated as CASSPQDRGPISGANVLTF. Drawing the rest from reference TRBV18 and TRBJ2-6, the complete variable domain is NAGVMQNPRHLVRRRGQEARLRCSPMKGHSHVYWYRQLPEEGLKFMVYLQKENIIDESGMPKERFSAEFPKEGPSILRIQQVVRGDSAAYFCASSPQDRGPISGANVLTFGAGSRLTVL.

The chain couples TRBV7-8 to TRBJ1-5, with 7 bases that match TRBD1. The CDR3 length is 14 residues. Per germline, CDR1 SGHVS and CDR2 FQNEAQ. J was trimmed by 4 bases and V by 4 bases; bases with no gene match: 4. The CDR3 sequence is CASSWLQGNQPQHF. The CDR3, as DNA: TGTGCCAGCAGCTGGTTACAGGGGAATCAGCCCCAGCATTTT.

DNA for the CDR3: TGTGCCAGCAGCTTGGGGGGGGCGCGGGGCTACACCTTC. Its translation: CASSLGGARGYTF. The chain carries TRBV5-4 and TRBJ1-2; a possible D gene is TRBD1 (6 bases). The length of the CDR3 is 13 residues. Deletions cut 0 bases from V and 8 bases from J, with 11 bases between. Germline V gives CDR1 SGHNT, CDR2 YYREEE (reference sequence).

This chain connects TRBV3-1 (or the pseudogene TRBV3-2) to TRBJ2-5; the match to TRBD1 covers 7 bases. CDR1 is LGHDT and CDR2 is YNNKEL in the germline V gene (reference sequence). V lost 1 base, J lost 5 bases, and 16 bases stayed unmatched. CDR3 size: 18 residues. This CDR3 reads CASSQVHTDRLGAETQYF. CDR3 in DNA: TGTGCCAGCAGCCAAGTACACACGGACAGGTTGGGGGCCGAGACCCAGTACTTC.

The chain links TRBV28 to TRBJ2-1; no firm D call. The CDR3 has 15 amino acids. V gave up 2 bases and J gave up 5 bases, with 13 bases separating them. Germline values: CDR1 MDHEN, CDR2 SYDVKM. CDR3: CASSLVSPAHNEQFF. The CDR3 DNA is TGTGCCAGCAGTTTAGTATCCCCCGCGCACAATGAGCAGTTCTTC.

The chain has TRBV2 and TRBJ2-7; 8 bases are a match to TRBD2. CDR1 and CDR2 (germline): SNHLY, FYNNEI. V shed 8 bases and J 2 bases; nucleotides not matched to a gene: 11. This CDR3 spans 15 amino acids. The DNA for the CDR3 is TGTGCCAGCTCCGACACGGGAGGGAGAGCCTACGAGCAGTACTTC. Residues: CASSDTGGRAYEQYF.

The chain carries TRBV3-1 (or the pseudogene TRBV3-2) and TRBJ1-5, with D hard to call. The CDR3 has 13 residues. Germline V lookup: CDR1 LGHDT, CDR2 YNNKEL (reference sequence). Trimming cost V 0 bases and J 6 bases, with 6 bases left between them. The CDR3 loop is CASSQDSGQPQHF. The DNA for the CDR3 is TGTGCCAGCAGCCAAGATTCCGGTCAGCCCCAGCATTTT.

The rearrangement links TRBV12-3 or TRBV12-4 to TRBJ1-1; D is unresolved. There are 11 residues in the CDR3. Trimming shortened V by 3 bases and J by 2 bases, and 1 base separated the two germline ends. The CDR3 is CASSFNTEAFF. In nucleotides, the CDR3 is TGTGCCAGCAGTTTTAACACTGAAGCTTTCTTT.

The chain is built from TRBV18 and TRBJ2-7; D not resolved. Germline CDR1 KGHSH, CDR2 LQKENI. V was trimmed by 4 bases and J by 3 bases, leaving 10 bases between them. This CDR3 contains 13 residues. This chain's CDR3 is CASSRSSDYEQYF. The CDR3 nucleotides are TGTGCCAGCTCACGCAGCTCAGACTACGAGCAGTACTTC.

The rearrangement uses TRBV2 and TRBJ1-1; no reliable D call. Per the germline V gene, CDR1 is SNHLY and CDR2 is FYNNEI. This CDR3 is 12 amino acids long. The germline V and J ends were trimmed by 7 bases and 6 bases, with 12 bases remaining between them. CDR3 in DNA: TGTGCCAGCACGGTTCAGTTCGCTGAAGCTTTCTTT. Translated: CASTVQFAEAFF.

This chain joins TRBV5-5 and TRBJ2-1; TRBD1 might be the D (5 bases). This CDR3 has 13 residues. V shed 3 bases and J shed 4 bases, with 8 bases lying between them. The germline gives CDR1 SGHKS, CDR2 YYEKEE (reference sequence). In DNA form, the CDR3 reads TGTGCCAGCAGCTACGACAGATACAATGAGCAGTTCTTC. Protein sequence: CASSYDRYNEQFF.

The gene calls are TRBV19 and TRBJ1-2; D perhaps matches TRBD1 (5 bases). This CDR3 is built from 13 residues. V gave up 7 bases and J gave up 4 bases, with 13 bases separating them. The germline CDR1 and CDR2 sequences are LNHDA and SQIVND (reference sequence). CDR3: CASTMGRTYGYTF. The CDR3 bases are TGTGCCAGTACCATGGGACGGACCTATGGCTACACCTTC.

The chain is built from TRBV28 and TRBJ2-2; D unclear. The V gene lost 8 bases and the J gene lost 9 bases, with 13 bases spanning the gap. This CDR3 comprises 12 residues. Germline V gives CDR1 MDHEN, CDR2 SYDVKM. The CDR3 bases are TGTGCCAGCCGTCGGCCGAACAGGGAGCTGTTTTTT. Amino acid sequence: CASRRPNRELFF. Full variable domain (remainder filled in from reference TRBV28 and TRBJ2-2): DVKVTQSSRYLVKRTGEKVFLECVQDMDHENMFWYRQDPGLGLRLIYFSYDVKMKEKGDIPEGYSVSREKKERFSLILESASTNQTSMYLCASRRPNRELFFGEGSRLTVL.

The J gene is TRBJ2-2, the V gene TRBV14; TRBD1 is a possible D gene (5 bases). With 0 bases removed from V and 4 bases from J, the gap between germline ends came to 15 bases. The CDR3 contains 17 residues. CDR1 and CDR2 from the germline V gene are SGHDN and FVKESK. CDR3 sequence reads: CASSQDKAGWFTGELFF. CDR3 coding DNA: TGTGCCAGCAGCCAAGATAAGGCAGGGTGGTTCACCGGGGAGCTGTTTTTT.

V and J are TRBV7-2 and TRBJ2-5; 11 bases are a match to TRBD2. The germline V gene has CDR1 SGHTA and CDR2 FQGNSA. CDR3 length: 16 amino acids. V lost 1 base and J lost 4; bases outside the gene matches: 5. CDR3 DNA sequence: TGTGCCAGCAGCTTAGGGGTAGCGGGGGGGAGAGAGACCCAGTACTTC. The encoded protein is CASSLGVAGGRETQYF. The complete variable domain, with remaining parts taken from reference TRBV7-2 and TRBJ2-5, reads GAGVSQSPSNKVTEKGKDVELRCDPISGHTALYWYRQSLGQGLEFLIYFQGNSAPDKSGLPSDRFSAERTGGSVSTLTIQRTQQEDSAVYLCASSLGVAGGRETQYFGPGTRLLVL.

This clone was picked up one time. The rearrangement links TRBV6-5 to TRBJ2-5; no firm D call. Germline V CDR1 and CDR2: MNHEY, SVGAGI. The CDR3 is made up of 13 amino acids. Deletions cut 7 bases from V and 4 bases from J, with 13 bases between. The CDR3 DNA reads TGTGCCAGCATGCGAGCAGGAGTAGAGACCCAGTACTTC. This translates into CASMRAGVETQYF.

The V gene is TRBV5-1, the J gene TRBJ1-4; D is unresolved. Germline V gene sequence: CDR1 SGHRS, CDR2 YFSETQ. Trimming cost V 0 bases and J 4 bases, with 4 bases left between them. This CDR3 contains 13 residues. CDR3 protein: CASSLGGNEKLFF. CDR3 sequence (DNA): TGCGCCAGCAGCTTGGGTGGTAATGAAAAACTGTTTTTT.

V and J are TRBV5-8 and TRBJ2-7; maybe TRBD1 (6 bases). The CDR3 is made up of 13 amino acids. The V gene lost 4 bases and the J gene lost 3 bases, with 11 bases spanning the gap. CDR1 is SGHTS, CDR2 YDEGEE, per germline. The CDR3 reads CASSPSGDYEQYF. In DNA form, the CDR3 reads TGTGCCAGCAGCCCATCAGGGGACTACGAGCAGTACTTC. The full variable domain, with the rest looked up from reference TRBV5-8 and TRBJ2-7, is EAGVTQSPTHLIKTRGQQATLRCSPISGHTSVYWYQQALGLGLQFLLWYDEGEERNRGNFPPRFSGRQFPNYSSELNVNALELEDSALYLCASSPSGDYEQYFGPGTRLTVT.

This chain connects TRBV19 to TRBJ2-5; D is unresolved. The V gene's germline CDR1 is LNHDA and CDR2 SQIVND (reference sequence). This CDR3 spans 11 amino acids. Deletions cut 3 bases from V and 1 base from J, with 0 bases between. The CDR3 DNA is TGTGCCAGTAGTATCCAAGAGACCCAGTACTTC. Amino acids: CASSIQETQYF.

This clone was counted only a few times. The gene calls are TRBV19 and TRBJ1-4; D remains ambiguous. The length of the CDR3 is 15 residues. Trimming shortened V by 6 bases and J by 15 bases, and 26 bases separated the two germline ends. Germline CDR1 is LNHDA and CDR2 is SQIVND (reference sequence). The CDR3 nucleotides read TGTGCCAGTAGCCCCAGACTGGCTAATCATCTTCCGTTGTTTTTT. Translating it yields CASSPRLANHLPLFF.

The chain uses TRBV7-2 and TRBJ2-1, with 8 bases aligning to TRBD1. Unmatched junction bases numbered 4, after V lost 5 bases and J lost 7 bases. The CDR3 consists of 13 residues. Germline V CDR1 and CDR2: SGHTA, FQGNSA. The CDR3 reads CASSRTGRNEQFF. CDR3 DNA: TGTGCCAGCAGCAGGACAGGGCGGAATGAGCAGTTCTTC.

This chain links TRBV27 with TRBJ2-2, with TRBD1 matching over 10 bases. Germline CDR1 reads MNHEY; CDR2 reads SMNVEV (reference sequence). Trimming removed 7 bases from V and 4 bases from J; junction bases left unmatched: 6. CDR3 length equals 15 residues. The CDR3 nucleotides read TGTGCCAGCACAGGACAGGGGGGGACCACCGGGGAGCTGTTTTTT. This codes for CASTGQGGTTGELFF.

The chain uses TRBV6-1 and TRBJ2-1; no clear D gene. Germline values: CDR1 MNHNS, CDR2 SASEGT. Trimming left V 0 bases short and J 9 bases short, with 3 bases between. This CDR3 region has 11 residues. The DNA for the CDR3 is TGTGCCAGCAGTGAAGCGATTGAGCAGTTCTTC. Translated, it gives CASSEAIEQFF.

The chain carries TRBV6-2 or TRBV6-3 and TRBJ2-7; D perhaps matches TRBD1 (5 bases). Trimming took off 2 bases at V and 0 bases at J, with 11 bases between the two ends. CDR1 and CDR2 (germline): MNHEY, SVGEGT. The CDR3 covers 15 residues. The CDR3 is CASSYDSSSSYEQYF. The CDR3 DNA follows: TGTGCCAGCAGTTACGACAGTTCGAGCTCCTACGAGCAGTACTTC.

In regard to this clone: The sample carries other DNA sequences with the same CDR3. The CDR3 is CASSIGGSYNSPLHF. CDR3 bases: TGTGCCAGTAGTATAGGCGGGTCCTATAATTCACCCCTCCACTTT. The chain uses TRBV19 and TRBJ1-6; D uncertain. Germline assignment: CDR1 LNHDA and CDR2 SQIVND (reference sequence). The V and J ends lost 1 base and 1 base respectively, with 5 bases between them. The CDR3 length is 15 residues. The complete variable domain, with remaining parts taken from reference TRBV19 and TRBJ1-6, reads DGGITQSPKYLFRKEGQNVTLSCEQNLNHDAMYWYRQDPGQGLRLIYYSQIVNDFQKGDIAEGYSVSREKKESFPLTVTSAQKNPTAFYLCASSIGGSYNSPLHFGNGTRLTVT.

This clone showed up just once. The V gene is TRBV5-1, the J gene TRBJ1-1; TRBD1 is a possible D gene (6 bases). Per the germline V gene, CDR1 is SGHRS and CDR2 is YFSETQ. The CDR3 is made up of 15 amino acids. V lost 4 bases and J 1 base, leaving 14 bases between the germline ends. CDR3 sequence: CASSPLGGPNTEAFF. The DNA of the CDR3 is TGCGCCAGCAGCCCCTTGGGGGGCCCGAACACTGAAGCTTTCTTT.